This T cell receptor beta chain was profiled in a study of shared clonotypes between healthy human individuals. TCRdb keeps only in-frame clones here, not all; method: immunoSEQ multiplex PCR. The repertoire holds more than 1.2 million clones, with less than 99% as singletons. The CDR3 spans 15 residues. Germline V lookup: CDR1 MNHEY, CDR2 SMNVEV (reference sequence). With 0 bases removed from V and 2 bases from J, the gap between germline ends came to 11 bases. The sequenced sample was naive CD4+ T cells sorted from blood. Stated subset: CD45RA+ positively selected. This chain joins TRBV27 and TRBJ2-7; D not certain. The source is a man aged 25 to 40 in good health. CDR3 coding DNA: TGTGCCAGCAGTTTATCGATGACCTCGGCCTACGAGCAGTACTTC. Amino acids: CASSLSMTSAYEQYF.